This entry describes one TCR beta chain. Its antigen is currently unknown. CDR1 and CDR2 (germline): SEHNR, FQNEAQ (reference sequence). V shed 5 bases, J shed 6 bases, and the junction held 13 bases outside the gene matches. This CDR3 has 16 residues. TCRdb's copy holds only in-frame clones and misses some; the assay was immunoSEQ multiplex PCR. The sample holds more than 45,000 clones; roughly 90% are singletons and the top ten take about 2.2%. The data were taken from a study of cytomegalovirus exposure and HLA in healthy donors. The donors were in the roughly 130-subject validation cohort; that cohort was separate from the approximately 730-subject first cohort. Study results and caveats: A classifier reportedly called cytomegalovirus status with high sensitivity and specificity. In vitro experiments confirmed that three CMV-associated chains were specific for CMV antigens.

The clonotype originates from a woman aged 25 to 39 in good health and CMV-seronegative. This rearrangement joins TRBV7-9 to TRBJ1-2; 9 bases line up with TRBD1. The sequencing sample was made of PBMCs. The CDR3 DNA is TGTGCCAGCAGCGACCAAAATGGGGACAGGGTTAATGGCTACACCTTC. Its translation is CASSDQNGDRVNGYTF.